Listed here is a single TCR beta chain. As yet, its antigen is unknown. Germline values: CDR1 SGHNT, CDR2 YENEEA. This CDR3 is 15 amino acids long. The V segment lost 2 bases and the J segment 4 bases; nucleotides outside the gene matches: 1. Method: immunoSEQ multiplex PCR; TCRdb's copy keeps in-frame clones and lacks some. The sample lists some 200,000 clones, 85% to 90% occurring once. This sample was included in a study of T cell responses to AZD1222 COVID-19 vaccine. Study background: Pooling was applied to second doses at about 4 or about 12 weeks. General study results and limits: Spike-specific TCR breadth and depth went up after people got two AZD1222 doses. Just a handful of people given AZD1222 tested seropositive at baseline. White British people made up most donors, females outnumbered males, and clonal diversity was possibly underestimated.

The origin of this receptor is an adult in good health. The source was peripheral blood, collected on day 0 of AZD1222 vaccination. The rearrangement uses TRBV11-3 and TRBJ2-2; TRBD2 matches 10 bases. This CDR3 is CASSLTSGITGELFF. DNA of the CDR3: TGTGCCAGCAGCTTAACTAGCGGGATCACCGGGGAGCTGTTTTTT.